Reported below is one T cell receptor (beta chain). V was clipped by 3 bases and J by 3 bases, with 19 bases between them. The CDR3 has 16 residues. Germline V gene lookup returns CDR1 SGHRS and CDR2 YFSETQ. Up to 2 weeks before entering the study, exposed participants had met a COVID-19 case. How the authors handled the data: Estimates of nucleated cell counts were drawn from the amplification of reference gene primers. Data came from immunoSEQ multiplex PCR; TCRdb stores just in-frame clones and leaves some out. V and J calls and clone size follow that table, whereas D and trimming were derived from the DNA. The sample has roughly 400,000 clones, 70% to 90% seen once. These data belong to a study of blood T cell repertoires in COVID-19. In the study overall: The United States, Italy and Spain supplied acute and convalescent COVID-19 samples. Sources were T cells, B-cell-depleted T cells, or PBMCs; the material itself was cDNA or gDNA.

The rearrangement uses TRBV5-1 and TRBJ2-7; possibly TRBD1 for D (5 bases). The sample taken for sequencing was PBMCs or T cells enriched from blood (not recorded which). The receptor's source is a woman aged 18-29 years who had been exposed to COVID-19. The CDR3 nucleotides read TGCGCCAGCAGCTCAACAGGAGTCCTAACTAACTACGAGCAGTACTTC. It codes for CASSSTGVLTNYEQYF.